These 3 T cell receptor beta chains were sequenced from one sample in a study of blood T cell repertoires in COVID-19. The assay was immunoSEQ multiplex PCR, and TCRdb's table has in-frame clones only and misses some. This sample yields around 190,000 clones, of which about 81% are seen a single time; 3% to 3.5% belongs to the top ten. The source material was PBMCs or T cells enriched from blood (not recorded which). Receptors originate from a woman under 40 who had recovered from COVID-19.

The chain recombines TRBV18 with TRBJ1-1, with 9 bases identical to TRBD1. This CDR3 comprises 15 residues. CDR1 and CDR2 (germline): KGHSH, LQKENI. With 6 bases clipped from V and 4 bases from J, the junction kept 9 bases outside the gene matches. The CDR3, as DNA: TGTGCCAGCTCCCTAGGACAGGGGCCTGGCACTGAAGCTTTCTTT. It yields the protein CASSLGQGPGTEAFF.

The J gene is TRBJ1-6, the V gene TRBV6-2 or TRBV6-3; tentatively, D is TRBD1 (5 bases). Trimming shortened V by 2 bases and J by 2 bases, and 7 bases separated the two germline ends. In germline, CDR1 is MNHEY, CDR2 SVGEGT. This CDR3 has 15 residues. CDR3 residues: CASSYQTAYNSPLHF. For the CDR3, the DNA is TGTGCCAGCAGTTACCAGACAGCCTATAATTCACCCCTCCACTTT.

The chain combines TRBV21-1 with TRBJ2-1; the D call TRBD2 from the table was never checked on the DNA. TRBV21-1 represents a pseudogene. The CDR3 loop spans 19 amino acids. Here the CDR3 reads CASSRPRPVPSGSHNEQFF. CDR3 bases: TGTGCCAGCAGCCGACCCCGACCGGTACCTAGCGGGAGCCACAATGAGCAGTTCTTC.